The clone carrying this T cell receptor (beta chain) has just a few counts. Its cognate antigen is unknown. V dropped 5 bases and J dropped 4 bases, with 12 bases sitting between them. The CDR3 has 12 amino acids. The germline V gene has CDR1 SQVTM and CDR2 ANQGSEA. The source of the sample is a study of identical twins. The study, taken as a whole, reports: Twins' surplus sharing was weaker for beta out-of-frame sequences. Abundant cord blood beta clonotypes carried fewer insertions; memory repertoires showed none. Zero-insertion analyses were open to partial confounding by invariant MAIT and iNKT cells.

TCRdb used MiXCR to reprocess the 5' RACE reads, holding one entry per CDR3 protein. The sample comprises around 370,000 distinct CDR3 sequences, around 9% of which are singletons, and approximately 9.3% rests with the top ten. The clonotype comes from a woman aged 50 to 60 in good health. This rearrangement joins TRBV29-1 to TRBJ2-7, with D maybe TRBD1 (6 bases). Sequences were obtained from naive T cells sorted from blood. The CDR3 here is CSVMTGTYEQYV. CDR3 DNA sequence: TGCAGCGTTATGACAGGTACTTACGAGCAGTACGTC.